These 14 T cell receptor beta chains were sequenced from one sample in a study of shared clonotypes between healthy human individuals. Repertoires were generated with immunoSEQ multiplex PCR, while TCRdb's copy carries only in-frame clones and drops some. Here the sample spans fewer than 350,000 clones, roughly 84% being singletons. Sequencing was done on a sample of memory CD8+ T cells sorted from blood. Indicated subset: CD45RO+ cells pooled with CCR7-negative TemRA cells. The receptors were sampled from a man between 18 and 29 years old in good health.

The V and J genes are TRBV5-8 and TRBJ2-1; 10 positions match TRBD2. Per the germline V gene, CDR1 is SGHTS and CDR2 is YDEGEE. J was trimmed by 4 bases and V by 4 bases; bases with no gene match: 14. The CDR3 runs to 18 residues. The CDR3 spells CASSTGTSEMAGYNEQFF. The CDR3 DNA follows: TGTGCCAGCAGCACCGGGACTAGCGAGATGGCGGGATACAATGAGCAGTTCTTC.

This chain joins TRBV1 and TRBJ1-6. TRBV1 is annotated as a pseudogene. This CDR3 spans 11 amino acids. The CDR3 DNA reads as TGCACCAGCAGCCAAACTAACCCCCTCCACTTT. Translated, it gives CTSSQTNPLHF.

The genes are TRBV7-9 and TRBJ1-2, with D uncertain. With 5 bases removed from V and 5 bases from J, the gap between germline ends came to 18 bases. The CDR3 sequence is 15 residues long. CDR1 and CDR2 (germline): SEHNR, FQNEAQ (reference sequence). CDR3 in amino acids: CASSLIGGIRYGYTF. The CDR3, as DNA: TGTGCCAGCAGCCTCATAGGAGGGATAAGGTATGGCTACACCTTC.

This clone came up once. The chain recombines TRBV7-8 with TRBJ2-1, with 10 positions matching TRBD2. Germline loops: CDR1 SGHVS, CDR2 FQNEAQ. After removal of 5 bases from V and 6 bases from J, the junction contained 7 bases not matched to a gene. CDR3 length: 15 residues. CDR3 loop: CASSLESSGSNEQFF. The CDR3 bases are TGTGCCAGCAGCCTCGAGTCTAGCGGGAGCAATGAGCAGTTCTTC. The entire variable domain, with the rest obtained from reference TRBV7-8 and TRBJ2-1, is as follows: GAGVSQSPRYKVAKRGQDVALRCDPISGHVSLFWYQQALGQGPEFLTYFQNEAQLDKSGLPSDRFFAERPEGSVSTLKIQRTQQEDSAVYLCASSLESSGSNEQFFGPGTRLTVL.

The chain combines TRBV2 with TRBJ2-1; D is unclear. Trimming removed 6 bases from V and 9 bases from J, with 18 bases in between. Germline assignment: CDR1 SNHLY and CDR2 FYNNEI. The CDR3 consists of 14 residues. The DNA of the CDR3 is TGTGCCAGCAGAGAGGTGGTTAGCTTCGGTGAGCAGTTCTTC. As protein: CASREVVSFGEQFF.

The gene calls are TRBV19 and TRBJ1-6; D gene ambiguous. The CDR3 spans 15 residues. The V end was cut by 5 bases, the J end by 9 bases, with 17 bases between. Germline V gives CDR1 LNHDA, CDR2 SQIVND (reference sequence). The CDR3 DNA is TGTGCCAGTAGTCTCCGGGCTGACAAACGTTCACCCCTCCACTTT. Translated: CASSLRADKRSPLHF.

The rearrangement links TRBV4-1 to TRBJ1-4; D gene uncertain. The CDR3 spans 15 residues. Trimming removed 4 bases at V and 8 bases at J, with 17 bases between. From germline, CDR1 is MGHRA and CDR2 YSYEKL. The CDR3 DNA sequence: TGCGCCAGCAGCCTCGAGAGGCACCTGGGAGAAAAACTGTTTTTT. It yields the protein CASSLERHLGEKLFF.

The CDR3 loop is CASSLYQGYEQYF. DNA of the CDR3: TGTGCCAGCAGCCTGTACCAGGGGTACGAGCAGTACTTC. The chain has TRBV7-3 and TRBJ2-7; D perhaps matches TRBD1 (6 bases). V was pared by 5 bases and J by 4 bases, with 12 bases between. Germline V gene data show CDR1 as SGHTA and CDR2 as FQGTGA. This CDR3 is built from 13 residues. Full variable domain (rest looked up from reference TRBV7-3 and TRBJ2-7): GAGVSQTPSNKVTEKGKYVELRCDPISGHTALYWYRQSLGQGPEFLIYFQGTGAADDSGLPNDRFFAVRPEGSVSTLKIQRTERGDSAVYLCASSLYQGYEQYFGPGTRLTVT.

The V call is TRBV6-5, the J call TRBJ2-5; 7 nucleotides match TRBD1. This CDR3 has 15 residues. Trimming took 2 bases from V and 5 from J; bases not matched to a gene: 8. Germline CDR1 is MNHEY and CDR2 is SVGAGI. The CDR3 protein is CASSYGQGVWETQYF. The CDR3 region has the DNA TGTGCCAGCAGTTACGGGCAGGGGGTCTGGGAGACCCAGTACTTC.

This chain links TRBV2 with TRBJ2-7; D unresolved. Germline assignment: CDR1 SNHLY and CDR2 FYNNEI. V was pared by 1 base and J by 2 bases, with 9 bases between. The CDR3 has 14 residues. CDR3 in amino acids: CASSEGVDTYEQYF. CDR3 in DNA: TGTGCCAGCAGTGAAGGGGTCGATACCTACGAGCAGTACTTC.

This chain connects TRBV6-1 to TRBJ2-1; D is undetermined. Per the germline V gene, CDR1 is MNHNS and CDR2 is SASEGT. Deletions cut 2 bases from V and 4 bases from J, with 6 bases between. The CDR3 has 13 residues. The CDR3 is CASSEHTYNEQFF. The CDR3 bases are TGTGCCAGCAGTGAACACACTTACAATGAGCAGTTCTTC.

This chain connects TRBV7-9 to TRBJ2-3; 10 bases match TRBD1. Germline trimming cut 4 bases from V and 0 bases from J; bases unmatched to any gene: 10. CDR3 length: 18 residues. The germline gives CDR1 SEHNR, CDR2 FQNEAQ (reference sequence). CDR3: CASSSTAGTGASTDTQYF. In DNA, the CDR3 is TGTGCCAGCAGCTCGACCGCCGGGACAGGGGCTAGCACAGATACGCAGTATTTT. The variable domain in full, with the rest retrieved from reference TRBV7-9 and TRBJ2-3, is DTGVSQNPRHKITKRGQNVTFRCDPISEHNRLYWYRQTLGQGPEFLTYFQNEAQLEKSRLLSDRFSAERPKGSFSTLEIQRTEQGDSAMYLCASSSTAGTGASTDTQYFGPGTRLTVL.

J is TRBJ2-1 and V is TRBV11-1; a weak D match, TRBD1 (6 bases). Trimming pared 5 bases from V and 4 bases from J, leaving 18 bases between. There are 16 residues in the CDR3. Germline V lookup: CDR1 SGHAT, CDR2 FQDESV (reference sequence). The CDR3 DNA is TGTGCCAGCAGCCCCCAGGGGCGGAAAAAGTACAATGAGCAGTTCTTC. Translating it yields CASSPQGRKKYNEQFF.

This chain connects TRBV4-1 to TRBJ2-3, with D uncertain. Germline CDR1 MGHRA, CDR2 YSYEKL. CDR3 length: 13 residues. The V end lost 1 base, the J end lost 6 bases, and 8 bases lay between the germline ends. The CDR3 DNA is TGCGCCAGCAGCCAAGGGGTCAGGGATACGCAGTATTTT. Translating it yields CASSQGVRDTQYF.